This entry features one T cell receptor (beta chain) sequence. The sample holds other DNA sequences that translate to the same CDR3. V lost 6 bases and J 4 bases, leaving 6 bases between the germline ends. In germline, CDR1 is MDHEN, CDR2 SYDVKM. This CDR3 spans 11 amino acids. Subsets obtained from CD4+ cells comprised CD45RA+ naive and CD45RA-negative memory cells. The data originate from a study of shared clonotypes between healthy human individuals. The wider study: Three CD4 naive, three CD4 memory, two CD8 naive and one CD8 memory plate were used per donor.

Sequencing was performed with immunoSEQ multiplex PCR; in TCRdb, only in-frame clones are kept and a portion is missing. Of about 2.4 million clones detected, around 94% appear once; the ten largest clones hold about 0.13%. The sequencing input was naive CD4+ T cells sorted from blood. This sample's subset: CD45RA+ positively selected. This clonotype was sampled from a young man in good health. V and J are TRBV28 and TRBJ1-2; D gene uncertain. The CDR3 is CASSSSYGYTF. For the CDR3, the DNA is TGTGCCAGCAGCTCTTCCTATGGCTACACCTTC.